The 24 T cell receptor beta chains in this list originate from one sample, sequenced in a study of shared clonotypes between healthy human individuals. Here immunoSEQ multiplex PCR was the method, and the copy in TCRdb shows in-frame clones only, minus some. The sample lists 85,000 to 100,000 clones; 60% to 70% were seen once. What was sequenced was memory CD8+ T cells sorted from blood. Described subset: CD45RO+ cells pooled with CCR7-negative TemRA cells. All receptors come from a man under 40 in good health.

J is TRBJ2-7 and V is TRBV10-3; D may be TRBD2 (5 bases). V was pared by 0 bases and J by 3 bases, with 9 bases between. CDR3 size: 14 residues. The germline V gene has CDR1 ENHRY and CDR2 SYGVKD. CDR3 bases: TGTGCCATCAGTGAGTCGGACGGGAACTACGAGCAGTACTTC. Translation gives CAISESDGNYEQYF.

CDR3 in amino acids: CASSLGGPRGGEQFF. Here the CDR3 DNA reads TGTGCCAGCAGCTTAGGCGGGCCCAGAGGCGGTGAGCAGTTCTTC. The chain joins TRBV7-7 to TRBJ2-1; weak D call: TRBD2 (5 bases). V shed 1 base and J shed 9 bases, with 16 bases lying between them. This CDR3 region has 15 residues. Per germline, CDR1 SSHAT and CDR2 FNYEAQ (reference sequence). The entire variable domain, with the rest obtained from reference TRBV7-7 and TRBJ2-1, is as follows: GAGVSQSPRYKVTKRGQDVTLRCDPISSHATLYWYQQALGQGPEFLTYFNYEAQPDKSGLPSDRFSAERPEGSISTLTIQRTEQRDSAMYRCASSLGGPRGGEQFFGPGTRLTVL.

This clone was recorded a few times. This chain links TRBV2 with TRBJ2-7; tentatively, D is TRBD1 (5 bases). This CDR3 has 14 residues. The germline V gene has CDR1 SNHLY and CDR2 FYNNEI. Trimming cost V 4 bases and J 0 bases, with 10 bases left between them. In nucleotides, the CDR3 is TGTGCCAGCAGTGTCGGCAGGGTCTCCTACGAGCAGTACTTC. It specifies CASSVGRVSYEQYF.

This clone was counted once. The chain has TRBV9 and TRBJ2-1; D ambiguous. The V gene lost 0 bases and the J gene lost 9 bases, with 13 bases spanning the gap. CDR3 size: 14 residues. Germline V gene data show CDR1 as SGDLS and CDR2 as YYNGEE. In DNA, the CDR3 is TGTGCCAGCAGCGTAGGTAACTCCGGCCCTGAGCAGTTCTTC. Its translation: CASSVGNSGPEQFF.

This clone was counted between two and nine times. V is TRBV9 and J is TRBJ2-1; TRBD2 is a possible D gene (6 bases). The CDR3 sequence is 15 residues long. With 2 bases removed from V and 9 bases from J, the gap between germline ends came to 18 bases. CDR1 SGDLS and CDR2 YYNGEE come from the germline V gene. The CDR3 protein is CASSVSTSPHSEQFF. CDR3 nucleotide sequence: TGTGCCAGCAGCGTCAGCACTAGCCCCCACAGTGAGCAGTTCTTC.

The genes are TRBV10-2 and TRBJ2-3, with a possible D match to TRBD2 (7 bases). Trimming removed 0 bases from V and 1 base from J, with 23 bases in between. The CDR3 is 20 amino acids. CDR1 and CDR2 (germline): WSHSY, SAAADI. This CDR3 reads CASSESGYSYRGAGTDTQYF. The CDR3 nucleotides are TGCGCCAGCAGTGAGTCTGGGTACAGCTACCGGGGGGCGGGCACAGATACGCAGTATTTT.

With respect to this clone: One junction end does not reproduce the germline sequence, and a read error may be involved. The rearrangement joins TRBV6-1 to TRBJ2-5; D is possibly TRBD2 (5 bases). The CDR3 covers 13 residues. CDR1 is MNHNS and CDR2 is SASEGT in the germline V gene. CDR3 sequence: CASSESFRGLKDF. The CDR3 DNA follows: TGTGCCAGCAGTGAATCCTTTAGAGGACTGAAGGACTTC.

Written as DNA, the CDR3 is TGTGCCTGGAGGTTTACGGGGGCGGCTGAAGCTTTCTTT. Its translation is CAWRFTGAAEAFF. The chain has TRBV30 and TRBJ1-1; tentative D call: TRBD1 (6 bases). The CDR3 is 13 amino acids. V was shortened by 3 bases and J by 6 bases, with 14 bases between the two germline ends. CDR1 and CDR2 from the germline V gene are GTSNPN and SVGIG (reference sequence).

This chain joins TRBV6-1 and TRBJ2-7, with D maybe TRBD2 (6 bases). V was shortened by 7 bases and J by 3 bases, with 10 bases between the two germline ends. The CDR3 totals 12 residues. Germline CDR1 and CDR2: MNHNS and SASEGT. CDR3: CASNPGDYEQYF. In DNA form, the CDR3 reads TGTGCCAGCAACCCGGGAGACTACGAGCAGTACTTC.

A few counts support this clone. CDR3 bases: TGTGCCAGCAGTGAAGGGTCCAGCGACCAGCCCCAGCATTTT. Protein: CASSEGSSDQPQHF. The V call is TRBV6-1, the J call TRBJ1-5; D is undetermined. Germline CDR1 is MNHNS and CDR2 is SASEGT. The CDR3 consists of 14 residues. Trimming took 1 base from V and 7 from J, leaving 11 bases between them.

This clone was counted at least ten times. The chain is built from TRBV11-1 and TRBJ1-4; no definite D call. Germline V gene data show CDR1 as SGHAT and CDR2 as FQDESV (reference sequence). V shed 1 base and J shed 8 bases, with 8 bases lying between them. The CDR3 contains 13 residues. CDR3 nucleotides: TGTGCCAGCAGCTTAGGGGCGGGGGAAAAACTGTTTTTT. Translation: CASSLGAGEKLFF.

The V gene is TRBV6-5, the J gene TRBJ2-3; D gene uncertain. Trimming took off 2 bases at V and 3 bases at J, with 12 bases between the two ends. The CDR3 runs 15 residues. The germline V gene encodes CDR1 MNHEY and CDR2 SVGAGI. The CDR3 spells CASSYRALSTDTQYF. CDR3 nucleotides: TGTGCCAGCAGTTACCGGGCGCTATCTACAGATACGCAGTATTTT.

This clone occurred once. This rearrangement joins TRBV13 to TRBJ2-3, with unresolved D. V lost 5 bases and J lost 0, with 6 bases in between. Looked up from germline, CDR1 is PRHDT and CDR2 is FYEKMQ (reference sequence). CDR3 length: 13 residues. The DNA for the CDR3 is TGTGCCAGCAGCCCTACTAGCACAGATACGCAGTATTTT. This translates into CASSPTSTDTQYF.

The rearrangement links TRBV27 to TRBJ1-6, with D possibly being TRBD1 (6 bases). The germline CDR1 and CDR2 sequences are MNHEY and SMNVEV (reference sequence). The CDR3 spans 16 residues. With 5 bases removed from V and 6 bases from J, the gap between germline ends came to 17 bases. CDR3 sequence (DNA): TGTGCCAGCAGTGGAGGGGGGAGGCTTGGTAATTCACCCCTCCACTTT. Translation: CASSGGGRLGNSPLHF.

This clone was seen a handful of times. The chain has TRBV5-6 and TRBJ1-1; D not resolved. The V and J ends lost 0 bases and 10 bases respectively, with 13 bases between them. The CDR3 is 13 residues long. Looked up from germline, CDR1 is SGHDT and CDR2 is YYEEEE. The CDR3 region has the DNA TGTGCCAGCAGCTTGGCCTGGGAGACGGCAGCTTTCTTT. It yields the protein CASSLAWETAAFF.

J is TRBJ1-1 and V is TRBV5-5; unclear D gene. V lost 2 bases, J lost 0 bases, and 8 bases lay in between. The V gene's germline CDR1 is SGHKS and CDR2 YYEKEE (reference sequence). This CDR3 comprises 14 residues. The CDR3 region is CASSLTAMNTEAFF. CDR3 DNA sequence: TGTGCCAGCAGCTTAACAGCTATGAACACTGAAGCTTTCTTT.

The rearrangement links TRBV5-4 to TRBJ2-2; 11 nucleotides agree with TRBD1. Germline CDR1 is SGHNT and CDR2 is YYREEE (reference sequence). The CDR3 spans 16 residues. Unmatched junction bases numbered 7, after V lost 2 bases and J lost 7 bases. The CDR3 loop is CASSFGQGARDGELFF. CDR3 nucleotides: TGTGCCAGCAGCTTCGGACAGGGGGCGAGGGACGGGGAGCTGTTTTTT.

The rearrangement uses TRBV29-1 and TRBJ2-7; a weak D match, TRBD1 (5 bases). This CDR3 has 11 amino acids. V was shortened by 6 bases and J by 4 bases, with 10 bases between the two germline ends. CDR1 is SQVTM, CDR2 ANQGSEA, per germline. CDR3 region: CSVQTEYEQYF. CDR3 nucleotides: TGCAGCGTACAGACAGAATACGAGCAGTACTTC.

The chain is built from TRBV5-1 and TRBJ2-7; maybe TRBD1 (7 bases). Germline V gene lookup returns CDR1 SGHRS and CDR2 YFSETQ. V lost 5 bases to trimming and J lost 3 bases, with 24 bases between them. There are 17 residues in the CDR3. The CDR3 region is CASRRHLETGRDYEQYF. CDR3 sequence (DNA): TGCGCCAGCAGACGCCACCTAGAGACAGGGCGGGACTACGAGCAGTACTTC. Based on the CDR3 plus reference TRBV5-1 and TRBJ2-7, the full variable domain is KAGVTQTPRYLIKTRGQQVTLSCSPISGHRSVSWYQQTPGQGLQFLFEYFSETQRNKGNFPGRFSGRQFSNSRSEMNVSTLELGDSALYLCASRRHLETGRDYEQYFGPGTRLTVT.

In this sample, this clone turned up a few times. This sequence joins TRBV28 and TRBJ2-4, with no clear D. There are 14 residues in the CDR3. Germline CDR1 and CDR2: MDHEN and SYDVKM. Trimming stripped 8 bases from V and 0 bases from J, with 11 bases between. CDR3 region: CASSFKVAKNIQYF. The CDR3 region has the DNA TGTGCCAGCTCTTTCAAGGTAGCCAAAAACATTCAGTACTTC.

V gene TRBV28 combines with J gene TRBJ2-7; the D call may be TRBD1 or TRBD2 (5 bases each). V was trimmed by 6 bases and J by 7 bases, leaving 22 bases between them. This CDR3 contains 15 residues. CDR1 and CDR2 (germline): MDHEN, SYDVKM. The CDR3 spells CASSPSHSGGVEQYF. The CDR3 DNA follows: TGTGCCAGCAGCCCTAGCCACAGTGGGGGAGTGGAGCAGTACTTC.

This clone has a handful of counts. The chain has TRBV2 and TRBJ1-1; D is unclear. The germline gives CDR1 SNHLY, CDR2 FYNNEI. The ends were cut back, 4 bases at V and 5 bases at J, with 11 bases in the middle. The CDR3 is made up of 13 amino acids. The CDR3 protein is CASSGEGSTEAFF. The CDR3 nucleotides read TGTGCCAGCAGTGGAGAGGGTTCGACTGAAGCTTTCTTT.

This clone was observed a few times. V gene TRBV27 combines with J gene TRBJ2-7; D unresolved. This CDR3 has 15 amino acids. CDR1 is MNHEY and CDR2 is SMNVEV in the germline V gene (reference sequence). V dropped 2 bases and J dropped 0 bases, with 11 bases sitting between them. CDR3 sequence reads: CASSLGFEVSYEQYF. CDR3 DNA sequence: TGTGCCAGCAGTTTAGGGTTTGAGGTCTCCTACGAGCAGTACTTC.

This clone was detected only a few times. V gene TRBV28 combines with J gene TRBJ2-7, with 9 bases identical to TRBD1. Trimming at V came to 7 bases and at J to 2 bases, leaving 6 bases not matched to a gene. Germline values: CDR1 MDHEN, CDR2 SYDVKM. This CDR3 has 14 residues. Here the CDR3 DNA reads TGTGCCAGCAATTTGGACAGGGGTCCCTACGAGCAGTACTTC. The encoded protein is CASNLDRGPYEQYF.